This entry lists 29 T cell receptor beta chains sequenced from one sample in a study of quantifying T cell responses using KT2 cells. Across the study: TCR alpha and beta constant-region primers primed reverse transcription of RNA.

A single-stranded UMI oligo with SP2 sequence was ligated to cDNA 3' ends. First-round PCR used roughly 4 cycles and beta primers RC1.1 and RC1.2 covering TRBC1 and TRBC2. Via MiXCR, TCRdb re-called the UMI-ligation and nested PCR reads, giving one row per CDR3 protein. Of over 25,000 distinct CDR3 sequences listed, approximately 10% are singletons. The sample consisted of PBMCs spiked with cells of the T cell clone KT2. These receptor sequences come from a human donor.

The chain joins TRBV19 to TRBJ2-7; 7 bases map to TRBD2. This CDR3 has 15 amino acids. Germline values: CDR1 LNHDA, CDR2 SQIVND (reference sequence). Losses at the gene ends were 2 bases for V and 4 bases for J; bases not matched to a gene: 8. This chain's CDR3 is CASSIQGGGRYEQYF. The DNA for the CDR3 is TGTGCCAGTAGTATACAAGGCGGGGGTCGATACGAGCAGTACTTC.

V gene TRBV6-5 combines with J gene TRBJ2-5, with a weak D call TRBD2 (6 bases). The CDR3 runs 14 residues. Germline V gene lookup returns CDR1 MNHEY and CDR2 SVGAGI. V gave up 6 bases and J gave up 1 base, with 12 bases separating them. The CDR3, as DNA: TGTGCCAGCAGGAGTTCACTAGCCCAAGAGACCCAGTACTTC. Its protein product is CASRSSLAQETQYF.

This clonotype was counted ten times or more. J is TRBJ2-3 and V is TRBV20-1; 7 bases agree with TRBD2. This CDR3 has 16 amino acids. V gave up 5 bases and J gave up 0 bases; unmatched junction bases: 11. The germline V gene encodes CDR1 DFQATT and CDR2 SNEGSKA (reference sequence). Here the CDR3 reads CSAPGGSGTSTDTQYF. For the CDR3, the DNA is TGCAGTGCTCCCGGGGGGAGTGGGACTAGCACAGATACGCAGTATTTT.

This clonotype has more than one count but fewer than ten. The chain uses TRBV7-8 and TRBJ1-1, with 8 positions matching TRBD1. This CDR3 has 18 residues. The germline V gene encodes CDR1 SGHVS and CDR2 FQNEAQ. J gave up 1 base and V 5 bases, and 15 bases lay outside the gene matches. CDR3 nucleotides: TGTGCCAGCAGCGCGTTCAGGGGGCGCGAAACCAGGAACACTGAAGCTTTCTTT. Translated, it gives CASSAFRGRETRNTEAFF.

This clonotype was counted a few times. The CDR3 loop reads CASSPLGGGTDTQYF. The CDR3 DNA is TGTGCCAGCAGCCCGCTAGGGGGGGGCACAGATACGCAGTATTTT. This chain uses TRBV7-2 with TRBJ2-3; D is possibly TRBD2 (7 bases). The germline V gene encodes CDR1 SGHTA and CDR2 FQGNSA. V was cut by 5 bases and J by 1 base, with 13 bases left in between. This CDR3 contains 15 residues.

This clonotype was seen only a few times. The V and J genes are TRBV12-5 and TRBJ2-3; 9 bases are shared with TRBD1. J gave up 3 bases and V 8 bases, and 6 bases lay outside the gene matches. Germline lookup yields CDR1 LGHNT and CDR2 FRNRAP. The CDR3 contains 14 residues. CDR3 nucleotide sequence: TGTGCTAGTCGGGGACAGGGAGGAACAGATACGCAGTATTTT. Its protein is CASRGQGGTDTQYF.

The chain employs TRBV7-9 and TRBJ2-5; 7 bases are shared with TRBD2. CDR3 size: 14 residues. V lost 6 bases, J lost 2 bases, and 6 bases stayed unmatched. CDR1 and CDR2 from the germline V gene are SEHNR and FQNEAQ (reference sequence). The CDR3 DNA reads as TGTGCCAGCAGACCCAGCGGGACGCAAGAGACCCAGTACTTC. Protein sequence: CASRPSGTQETQYF.

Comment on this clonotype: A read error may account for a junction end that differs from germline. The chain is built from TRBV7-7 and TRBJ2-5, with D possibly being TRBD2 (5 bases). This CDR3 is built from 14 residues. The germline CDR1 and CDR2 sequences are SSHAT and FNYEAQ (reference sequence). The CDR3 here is CASSLEGSVETQYF. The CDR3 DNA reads TGTGCTAGCAGCTTAGAGGGTAGCGTAGAGACCCAGTACTTC.

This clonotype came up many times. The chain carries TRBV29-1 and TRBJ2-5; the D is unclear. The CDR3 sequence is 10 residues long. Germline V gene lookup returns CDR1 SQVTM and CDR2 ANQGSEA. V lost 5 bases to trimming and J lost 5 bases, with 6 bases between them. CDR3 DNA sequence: TGCAGCGTTACTCACGAGACCCAGTACTTC. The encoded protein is CSVTHETQYF.

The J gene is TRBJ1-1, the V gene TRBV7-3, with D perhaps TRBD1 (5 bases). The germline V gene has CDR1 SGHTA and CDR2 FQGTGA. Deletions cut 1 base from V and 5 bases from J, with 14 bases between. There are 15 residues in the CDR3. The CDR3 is CASSLMPSQGTEAFF. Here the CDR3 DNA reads TGTGCCAGCAGCTTAATGCCCTCCCAGGGAACTGAAGCTTTCTTT.

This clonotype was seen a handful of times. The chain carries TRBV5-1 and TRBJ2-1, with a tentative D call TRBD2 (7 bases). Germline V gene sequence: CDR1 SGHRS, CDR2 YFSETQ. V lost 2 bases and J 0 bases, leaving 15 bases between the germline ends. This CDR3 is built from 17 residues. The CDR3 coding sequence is TGCGCCAGCAGCTTATCCGGGGGGCTTTCCTCCTACAATGAGCAGTTCTTC. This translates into CASSLSGGLSSYNEQFF.

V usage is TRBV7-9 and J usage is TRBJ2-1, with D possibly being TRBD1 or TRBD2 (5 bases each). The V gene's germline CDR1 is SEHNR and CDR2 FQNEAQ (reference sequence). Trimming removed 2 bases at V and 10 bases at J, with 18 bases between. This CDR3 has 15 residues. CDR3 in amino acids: CASSLLFGADGEQFF. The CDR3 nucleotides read TGTGCCAGCAGCTTATTATTCGGGGCAGACGGCGAGCAGTTCTTC.

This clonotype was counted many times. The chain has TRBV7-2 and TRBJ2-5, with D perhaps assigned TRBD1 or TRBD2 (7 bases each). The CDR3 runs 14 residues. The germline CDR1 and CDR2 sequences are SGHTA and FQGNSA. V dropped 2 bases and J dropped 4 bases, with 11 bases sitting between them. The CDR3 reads CASSLPGGGETQYF. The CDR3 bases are TGTGCCAGCAGCTTACCAGGGGGGGGAGAGACCCAGTACTTC.

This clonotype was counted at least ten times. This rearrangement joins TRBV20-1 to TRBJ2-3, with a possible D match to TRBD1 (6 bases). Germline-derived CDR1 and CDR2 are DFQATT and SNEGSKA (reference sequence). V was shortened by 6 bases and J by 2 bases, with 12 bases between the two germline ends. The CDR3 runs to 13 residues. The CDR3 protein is CSADGGFTDTQYF. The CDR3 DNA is TGCAGTGCGGATGGGGGCTTCACAGATACGCAGTATTTT.

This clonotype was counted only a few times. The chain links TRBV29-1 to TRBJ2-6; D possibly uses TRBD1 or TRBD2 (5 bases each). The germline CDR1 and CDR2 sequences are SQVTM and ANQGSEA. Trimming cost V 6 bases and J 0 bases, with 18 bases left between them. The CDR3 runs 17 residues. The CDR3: CSVLPGLPVSGANVLTF. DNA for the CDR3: TGCAGCGTGCTACCGGGGCTTCCCGTCTCTGGGGCCAACGTCCTGACTTTC.

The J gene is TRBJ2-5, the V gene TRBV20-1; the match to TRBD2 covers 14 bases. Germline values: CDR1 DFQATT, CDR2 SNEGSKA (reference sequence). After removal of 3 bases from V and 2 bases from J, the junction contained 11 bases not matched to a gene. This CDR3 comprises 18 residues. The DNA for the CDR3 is TGCAGTGCTAGGGAGACTAGCGGGAGGGCGTGGGAGCAAGAGACCCAGTACTTC. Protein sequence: CSARETSGRAWEQETQYF.

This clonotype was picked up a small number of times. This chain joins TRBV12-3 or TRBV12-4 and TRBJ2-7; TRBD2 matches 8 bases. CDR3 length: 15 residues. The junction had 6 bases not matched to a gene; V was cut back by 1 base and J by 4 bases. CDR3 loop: CASSLGGLVSYEQYF. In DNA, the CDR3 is TGTGCCAGCAGTTTAGGGGGACTAGTGTCATACGAGCAGTACTTC.

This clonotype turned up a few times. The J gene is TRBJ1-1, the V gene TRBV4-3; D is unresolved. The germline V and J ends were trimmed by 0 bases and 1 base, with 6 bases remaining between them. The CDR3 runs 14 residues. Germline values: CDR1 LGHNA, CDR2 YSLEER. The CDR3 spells CASSQDSWNTEAFF. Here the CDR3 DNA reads TGCGCCAGCAGCCAAGATAGCTGGAACACTGAAGCTTTCTTT.

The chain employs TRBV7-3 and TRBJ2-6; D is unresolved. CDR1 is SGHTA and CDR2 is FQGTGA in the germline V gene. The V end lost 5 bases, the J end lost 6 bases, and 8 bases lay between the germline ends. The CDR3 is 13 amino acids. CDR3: CASSPNSANVLTF. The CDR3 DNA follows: TGTGCCAGCAGCCCTAATTCGGCCAACGTCCTGACTTTC.

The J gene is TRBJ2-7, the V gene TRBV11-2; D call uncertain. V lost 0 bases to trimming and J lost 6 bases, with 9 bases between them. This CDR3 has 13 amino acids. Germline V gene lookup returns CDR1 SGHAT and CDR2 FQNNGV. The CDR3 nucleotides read TGTGCCAGCAGCTTAGAGTACGGAACCGAGCAGTACTTC. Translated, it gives CASSLEYGTEQYF.

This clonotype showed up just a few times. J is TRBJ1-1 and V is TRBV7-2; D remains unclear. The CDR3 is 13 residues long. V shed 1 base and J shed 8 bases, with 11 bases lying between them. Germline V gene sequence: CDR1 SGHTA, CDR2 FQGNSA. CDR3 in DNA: TGTGCCAGCAGCTTAGAGTGGTTCGAAGAAGCTTTCTTT. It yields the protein CASSLEWFEEAFF.

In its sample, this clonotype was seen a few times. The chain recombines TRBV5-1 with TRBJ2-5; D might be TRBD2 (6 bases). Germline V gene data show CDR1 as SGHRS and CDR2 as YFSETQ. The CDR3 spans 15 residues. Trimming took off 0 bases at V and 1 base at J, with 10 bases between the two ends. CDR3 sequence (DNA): TGCGCCAGCAGCTTGGGGGGTAGCGGCCAAGAGACCCAGTACTTC. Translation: CASSLGGSGQETQYF.

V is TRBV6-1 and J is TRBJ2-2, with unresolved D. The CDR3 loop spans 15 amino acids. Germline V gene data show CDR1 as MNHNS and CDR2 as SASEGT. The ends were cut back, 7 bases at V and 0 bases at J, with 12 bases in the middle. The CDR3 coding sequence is TGTGCCAGCATCCTTGACTTCGCGAACACCGGGGAGCTGTTTTTT. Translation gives CASILDFANTGELFF.

The CDR3 DNA reads as TGTGCCACCAGCAGAGATCTGGGATCTGGAAACACCATATATTTT. Its translation: CATSRDLGSGNTIYF. The chain carries TRBV15 and TRBJ1-3; no firm D call. V was shortened by 0 bases and J by 1 base, with 7 bases between the two germline ends. CDR3 size: 15 residues. Germline V CDR1 and CDR2: LNHNV, YYDKDF (reference sequence).

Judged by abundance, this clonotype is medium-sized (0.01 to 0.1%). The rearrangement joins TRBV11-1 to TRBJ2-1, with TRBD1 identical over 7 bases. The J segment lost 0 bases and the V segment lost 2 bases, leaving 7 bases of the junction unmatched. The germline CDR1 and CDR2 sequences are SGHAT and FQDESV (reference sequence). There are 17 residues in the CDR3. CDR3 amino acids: CASSLFTGASSYNEQFF. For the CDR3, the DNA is TGTGCCAGCAGCTTATTCACAGGGGCGAGCTCCTACAATGAGCAGTTCTTC.

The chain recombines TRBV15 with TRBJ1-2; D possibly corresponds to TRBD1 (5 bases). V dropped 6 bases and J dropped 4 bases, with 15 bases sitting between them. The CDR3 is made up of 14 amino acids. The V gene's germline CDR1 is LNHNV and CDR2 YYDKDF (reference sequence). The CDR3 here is CATRVGDDAYGYTF. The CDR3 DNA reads TGTGCCACCAGAGTAGGGGATGATGCCTATGGCTACACCTTC.

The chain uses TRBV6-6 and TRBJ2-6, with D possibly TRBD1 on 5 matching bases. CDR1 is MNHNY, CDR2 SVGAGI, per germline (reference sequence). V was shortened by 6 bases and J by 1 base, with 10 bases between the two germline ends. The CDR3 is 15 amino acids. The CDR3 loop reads CASSFRDSGANVLTF. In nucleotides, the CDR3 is TGTGCCAGCAGCTTCAGGGATTCTGGGGCCAACGTCCTGACTTTC.

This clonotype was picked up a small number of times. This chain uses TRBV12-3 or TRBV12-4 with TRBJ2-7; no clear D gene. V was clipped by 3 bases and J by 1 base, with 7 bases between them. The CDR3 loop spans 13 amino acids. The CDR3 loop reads CASSFRVSYEQYF. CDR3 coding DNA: TGTGCCAGCAGTTTCCGGGTATCCTACGAGCAGTACTTC.

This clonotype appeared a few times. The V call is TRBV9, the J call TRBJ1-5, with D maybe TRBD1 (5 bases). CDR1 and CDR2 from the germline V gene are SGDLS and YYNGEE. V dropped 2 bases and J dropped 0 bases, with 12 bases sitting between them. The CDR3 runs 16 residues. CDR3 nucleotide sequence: TGTGCCAGCAGCGTGGAAACAGGTTATAGCAATCAGCCCCAGCATTTT. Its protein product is CASSVETGYSNQPQHF.